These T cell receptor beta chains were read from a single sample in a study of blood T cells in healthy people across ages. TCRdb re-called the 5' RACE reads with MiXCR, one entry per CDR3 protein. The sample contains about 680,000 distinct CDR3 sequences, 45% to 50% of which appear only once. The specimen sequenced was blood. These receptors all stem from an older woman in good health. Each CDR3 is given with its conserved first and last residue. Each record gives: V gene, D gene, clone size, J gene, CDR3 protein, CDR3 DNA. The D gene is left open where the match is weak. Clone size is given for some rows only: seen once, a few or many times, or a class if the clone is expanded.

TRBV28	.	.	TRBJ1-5	CASSLDGKGRQPQHF	TGTGCCAGCAGTTTAGACGGGAAAGGGAGGCAGCCCCAGCATTTT
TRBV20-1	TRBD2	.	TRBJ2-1	CSARVGGRLYNEQFF	TGCAGTGCTAGAGTGGGGGGGAGGCTCTACAATGAGCAGTTCTTC
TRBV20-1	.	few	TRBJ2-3	CSARPYSWSTDTQYF	TGCAGTGCTAGACCTTACAGCTGGAGCACAGATACGCAGTATTTT
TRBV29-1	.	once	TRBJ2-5	CSVARLTQYF	TGCAGCGTCGCACGTCTGACCCAGTACTTC
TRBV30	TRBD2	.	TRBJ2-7	CAWRIRTSSSYEQYF	TGTGCCTGGAGGATCAGGACTAGTAGTTCCTACGAGCAGTACTTC
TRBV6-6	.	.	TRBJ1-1	CASSYQVMNTEAFF	TGTGCCAGCAGTTACCAGGTCATGAACACTGAAGCTTTCTTT
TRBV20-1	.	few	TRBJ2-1	CSARDRGHSYNEQFF	TGCAGTGCTAGAGATCGAGGTCACTCCTACAATGAGCAGTTCTTC
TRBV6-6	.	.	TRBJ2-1	CASSYDRTKQFF	TGTGCCAGCAGTTACGACAGGACCAAGCAGTTCTTC
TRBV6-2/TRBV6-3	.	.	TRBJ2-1	CASSLYGGWAYNEQFF	TGTGCCAGCAGTCTCTACGGAGGTTGGGCCTACAATGAGCAGTTCTTC
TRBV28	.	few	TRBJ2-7	CASRDSTRSYEQYF	TGTGCCAGCAGAGACAGTACCCGCTCCTACGAGCAGTACTTC
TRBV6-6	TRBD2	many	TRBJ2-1	CASKFAGGDNEQFF	TGTGCCAGCAAATTTGCGGGAGGTGACAATGAGCAGTTCTTC
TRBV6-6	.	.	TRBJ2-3	CASSSGRTLDRADTQYF	TGTGCCAGCAGCTCCGGTAGGACCCTGGATCGCGCAGATACGCAGTATTTT
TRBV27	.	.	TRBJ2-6	CASSLLGRTLSGANVLTF	TGTGCCAGCAGTTTGCTCGGCAGGACCCTCTCTGGGGCCAACGTCCTGACTTTC
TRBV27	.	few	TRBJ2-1	CAGIFKGSPHYNEQFF	TGTGCCGGAATATTTAAGGGGTCCCCTCATTACAATGAGCAGTTCTTC
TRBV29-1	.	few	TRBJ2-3	CSEMWGDGTDTQYF	TGCAGCGAGATGTGGGGGGATGGCACAGATACGCAGTATTTT
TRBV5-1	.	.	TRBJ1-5	CASSSEPYSNQPQHF	TGCGCCAGCAGCTCGGAGCCTTATAGCAATCAGCCCCAGCATTTT
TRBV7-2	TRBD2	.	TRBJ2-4	CASSLAGGYIQYF	TGTGCCAGCAGCTTAGCGGGAGGGTACATTCAGTACTTC
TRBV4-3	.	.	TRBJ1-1	CASSQVRVNQGLAEAFF	TGCGCCAGCAGCCAAGTCAGGGTTAACCAGGGGCTCGCTGAAGCTTTCTTT
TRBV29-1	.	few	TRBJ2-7	CSVVGAAYEQYF	TGCAGCGTTGTAGGCGCCGCCTACGAGCAGTACTTC
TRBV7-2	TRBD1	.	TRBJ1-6	CASSFSGQVNSPLHF	TGTGCCAGCAGCTTTTCCGGACAGGTGAATTCACCCCTCCACTTT
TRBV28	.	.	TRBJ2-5	CASSLSQWETQYF	TGTGCCAGCAGTTTAAGCCAGTGGGAGACCCAGTACTTC
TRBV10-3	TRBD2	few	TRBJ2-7	CAISESISTGGFYEQYF	TGTGCCATCAGTGAGTCGATTAGTACGGGGGGATTCTACGAGCAGTACTTC
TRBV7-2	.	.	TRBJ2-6	CASSWGGPGANVLTF	TGTGCCAGCAGCTGGGGGGGGCCTGGGGCCAACGTCCTGACTTTC
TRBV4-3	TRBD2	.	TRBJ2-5	CASSGAGDQETQYF	TGCGCCAGCAGCGGGGCGGGGGACCAAGAGACCCAGTACTTC
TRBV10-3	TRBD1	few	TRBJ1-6	CAISPDRVNSPLHF	TGTGCCATCAGTCCCGACAGGGTTAATTCACCCCTCCACTTT
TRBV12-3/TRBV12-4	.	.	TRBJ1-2	CASSFPHAGFGGYTF	TGTGCCAGCAGTTTTCCCCACGCAGGGTTTGGCGGCTACACCTTC
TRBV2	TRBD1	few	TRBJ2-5	CASTQGADETQYF	TGTGCCAGCACACAGGGGGCGGATGAGACCCAGTACTTC
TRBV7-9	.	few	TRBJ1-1	CASSHTNTEAFF	TGTGCCAGCAGCCATACGAACACTGAAGCTTTCTTT
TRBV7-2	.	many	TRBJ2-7	CASSLGLLSYEQYF	TGTGCCAGCAGCTTAGGACTCCTCAGCTACGAGCAGTACTTC
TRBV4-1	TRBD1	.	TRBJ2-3	CASSQDNRGLDTQYF	TGCGCCAGCAGCCAAGACAACAGGGGGCTAGATACGCAGTATTTT
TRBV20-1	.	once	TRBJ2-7	CSARGGLYAYNEQYF	TGCAGTGCTAGGGGCGGACTGTACGCCTACAATGAGCAGTACTTC
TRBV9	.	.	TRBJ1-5	CASSVAVHKPLRQGNQPQHF	TGTGCCAGCAGCGTAGCGGTTCACAAACCCCTGAGACAGGGCAATCAGCCCCAGCATTTT
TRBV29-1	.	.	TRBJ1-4	CSVAGLTNEKLFF	TGCAGCGTTGCGGGCCTAACTAATGAAAAACTGTTTTTT
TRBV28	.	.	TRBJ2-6	CASSYDQGRNRPHSGANVLTF	TGTGCCAGCAGTTACGATCAGGGCCGGAACCGACCTCACTCTGGGGCCAACGTCCTGACTTTC
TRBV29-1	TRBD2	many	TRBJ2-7	CSVVSGLALNEQYF	TGCAGCGTTGTATCGGGACTAGCGTTAAACGAGCAGTACTTC
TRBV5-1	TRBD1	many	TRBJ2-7	CASSLAGQGYEQYF	TGCGCCAGCAGCTTGGCCGGACAGGGCTACGAGCAGTACTTC
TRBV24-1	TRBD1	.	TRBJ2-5	CATSETDRGQETQYF	TGTGCCACCAGTGAAACCGACAGGGGTCAAGAGACCCAGTACTTC
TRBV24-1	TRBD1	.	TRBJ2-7	CATSDPGTGKGYEQYF	TGTGCCACCAGTGACCCAGGGACAGGAAAGGGGTACGAGCAGTACTTC
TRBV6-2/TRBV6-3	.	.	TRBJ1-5	CASSYSGAVSNQPQHF	TGTGCCAGCAGTTACTCTGGAGCAGTTAGCAATCAGCCCCAGCATTTT